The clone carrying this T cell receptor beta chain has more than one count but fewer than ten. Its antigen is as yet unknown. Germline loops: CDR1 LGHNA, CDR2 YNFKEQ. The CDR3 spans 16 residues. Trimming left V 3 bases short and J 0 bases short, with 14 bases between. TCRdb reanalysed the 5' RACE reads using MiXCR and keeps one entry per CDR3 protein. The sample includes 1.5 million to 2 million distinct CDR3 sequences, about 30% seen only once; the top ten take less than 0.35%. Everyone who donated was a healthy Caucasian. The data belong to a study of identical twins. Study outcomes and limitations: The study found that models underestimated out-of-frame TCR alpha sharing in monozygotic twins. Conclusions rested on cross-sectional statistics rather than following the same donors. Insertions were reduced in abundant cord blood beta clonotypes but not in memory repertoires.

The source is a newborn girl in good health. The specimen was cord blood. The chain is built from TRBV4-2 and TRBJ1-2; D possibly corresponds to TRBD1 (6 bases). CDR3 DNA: TGTGCCAGCAGCCAGGGGCAGGGGCCAGCTAACTATGGCTACACCTTC. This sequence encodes CASSQGQGPANYGYTF.